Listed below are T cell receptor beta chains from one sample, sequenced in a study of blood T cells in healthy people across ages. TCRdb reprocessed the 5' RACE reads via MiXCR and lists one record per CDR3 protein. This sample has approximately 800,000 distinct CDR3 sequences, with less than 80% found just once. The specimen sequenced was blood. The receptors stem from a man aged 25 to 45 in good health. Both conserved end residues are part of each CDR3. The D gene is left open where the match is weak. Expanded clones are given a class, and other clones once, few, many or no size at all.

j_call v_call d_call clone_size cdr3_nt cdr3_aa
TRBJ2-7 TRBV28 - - TGTGCCAGCAGTCCTTGGGGGGGACAGCGCTACGAGCAGTACTTC CASSPWGGQRYEQYF
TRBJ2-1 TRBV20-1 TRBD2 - TGCAGTGCTAGACCCACTAGCGGGGGACCCTACAATGAGCAGTTCTTC CSARPTSGGPYNEQFF
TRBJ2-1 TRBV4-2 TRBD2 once TGTGCCAGCAGCCAAGAAACTAGCGGGGGGTCCTACAATGAGCAGTTCTTC CASSQETSGGSYNEQFF
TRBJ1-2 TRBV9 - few TGTGCCAGCAGCGTAGAGGGAGGGTCCAACTATGGCTACACCTTC CASSVEGGSNYGYTF
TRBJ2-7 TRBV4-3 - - TGCGCCAGCAGCCGAGGCGGGGGCCTCGAGCAGTACTTC CASSRGGGLEQYF
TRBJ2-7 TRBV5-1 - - TGCGCCAGCAGCTCCGTTGGACAGACTTACGAGCAGTACTTC CASSSVGQTYEQYF
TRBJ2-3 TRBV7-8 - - TGTGCCAGCAGCTTAGCGCCCCGGGGTACAGATACGCAGTATTTT CASSLAPRGTDTQYF
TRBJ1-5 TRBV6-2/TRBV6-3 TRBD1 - TGTGCCAGCAGACCTCAGACAGGGGCGAGCAATCAGCCCCAGCATTTT CASRPQTGASNQPQHF
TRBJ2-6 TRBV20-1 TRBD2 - TGCAGTGCTGAAGCGGGGGCCTCCAACGTCCTGACTTTC CSAEAGASNVLTF
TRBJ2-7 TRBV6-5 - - TGTGCCAGCAGTTACTCGAGGGTCTTACCCTCCTACGAGCAGTACTTC CASSYSRVLPSYEQYF
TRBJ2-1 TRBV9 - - TGTGCCAGCAGCGTAGTGGGTAGCCTGGCCTCCTACAATGAGCAGTTCTTC CASSVVGSLASYNEQFF
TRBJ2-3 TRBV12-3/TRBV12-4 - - TGTACCAGCAGGCGGGACTCCCTAGGAGATACGCAGTATTTT CTSRRDSLGDTQYF
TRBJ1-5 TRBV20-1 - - TGCAGTGCTGAAAGGGGGTCGTTCTCCAGCAATCAGCCCCAGCATTTT CSAERGSFSSNQPQHF
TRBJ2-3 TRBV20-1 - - TGCAGTGCCATCAACAGGGAGGGGCCCACAGATACGCAGTATTTT CSAINREGPTDTQYF
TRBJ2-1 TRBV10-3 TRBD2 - TGTGCCATCAGTGAGTCGCGGGGGAGGAGGAACAATGAGCAGTTCTTC CAISESRGRRNNEQFF
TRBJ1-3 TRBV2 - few TGTGCCAGCAGTGAAAGGGCCCAGGTCTCTGGAAACACCATATATTTT CASSERAQVSGNTIYF